A selection of T cell receptor beta chains follows, all from one sample in a study of blood T cells in healthy people across ages. Each CDR3 protein is one row after TCRdb ran MiXCR on the 5' RACE reads. Found here are over 1,500,000 distinct CDR3 sequences, approximately 50% of them singletons; the top ten hold over 2%. The sequencing input was blood. The receptors derive from a middle-aged woman in good health. The CDR3 runs from the conserved cysteine through the conserved F or W. The D gene is left open where the match is weak. A row's size may be missing; if present it is once, few, many or a size class.

TRBJ1-2 NA TRBV12-3/TRBV12-4 NA TGTGCCAGCAGTTTAATTACACAAATTATGGGTGGCTACACCTTC CASSLITQIMGGYTF
TRBJ1-2 NA TRBV20-1 NA TGCAGTGCCTCTGGGGAGGATTTTGGCTACACCTTC CSASGEDFGYTF
TRBJ2-7 NA TRBV27 NA TGTGCCAGCAGTTTAAGGAGACCAGGGTTCCACGAGCAGTACTTC CASSLRRPGFHEQYF
TRBJ1-2 NA TRBV10-3 NA TGTGCCATCAGTGACGGTGGTGGGGACTTGGGGTATGGCTACACCTTC CAISDGGGDLGYGYTF
TRBJ2-3 NA TRBV9 NA TGTGCCAGCAGCCCACGACATAGCACAGATACGCAGTATTTT CASSPRHSTDTQYF
TRBJ2-7 NA TRBV11-2 NA TGTGCCAGCAGCCCAAGGCGCTTCGGCGAGCAGTACTTC CASSPRRFGEQYF
TRBJ2-5 NA TRBV20-1 TRBD2 TGCAGTGCTAGAGTCGGCGGGGGGGCGGGAGAGACCCAGTACTTC CSARVGGGAGETQYF
TRBJ2-3 few TRBV28 NA TGTGCCGGGTCGACAGTATTAACAGATACGCAGTATTTT CAGSTVLTDTQYF
TRBJ2-6 NA TRBV24-1 TRBD1 TGTGCCACCAGTGATACAGGACAGGGTATTGCTGGGGCCAACGTCCTGACTTTC CATSDTGQGIAGANVLTF
TRBJ2-3 NA TRBV2 NA TGTGCCAGCGAGAGCAAGAGCACAGATACGCAGTATTTT CASESKSTDTQYF
TRBJ2-5 many TRBV13 NA TGTGCCAGCAGCTTACGGGGGTACCAAGAGACCCAGTACTTC CASSLRGYQETQYF
TRBJ1-1 once TRBV28 NA TGTGCCAGCAGGGGACGGCCCGAAACTTTCTTT CASRGRPETFF
TRBJ2-3 once TRBV15 TRBD2 TGTGCTACATCGGGGGGGCGAGATACGCAGTATTTT CATSGGRDTQYF
TRBJ2-5 NA TRBV7-2 TRBD2 TGTGCCAGCAGCTTAGTGTTCGATAGCGGGGGGGCCAAGATAGAGACCCAGTACTTC CASSLVFDSGGAKIETQYF
TRBJ1-5 NA TRBV6-1 NA TGTGCCAGCAGCCGAGCAGTAGTCGGAAATCAGCCCCAGCATTTT CASSRAVVGNQPQHF
TRBJ2-3 few TRBV4-3 TRBD2 TGCGCCAGCAGCCATGGAAGCGGGGGGGCCGCGGATACGCAGTATTTT CASSHGSGGAADTQYF
TRBJ2-5 NA TRBV10-2 TRBD2 TGCGCCGGCAGCCAACACGGGGGGGCCGCGGAGACCCAGTACTTC CAGSQHGGAAETQYF
TRBJ2-7 NA TRBV11-1 NA TGTGCCAGCAGCTTACAAAGGACAGTACTCTACGAGCAGTACTTC CASSLQRTVLYEQYF
TRBJ2-7 NA TRBV5-1 TRBD1 TGCGCCAGCTCCCTCGGGACAGGGCCCGACGAGCAGTACTTC CASSLGTGPDEQYF
TRBJ2-7 NA TRBV7-2 NA TGTGCCAGCAGCTACTACGGTGGTGCCGCCCTCGAGCAGTACTTC CASSYYGGAALEQYF
TRBJ2-3 few TRBV7-2 NA TGTGCCAGCAGCTGGGATGTCGGCACAGATACGCAGTATTTT CASSWDVGTDTQYF
TRBJ2-6 NA TRBV24-1 TRBD1 TGTGCCACCAGTGATTCCCTTTCACAGGGGAGCCCCTCTGGGGCCAACGTCCTGACTTTC CATSDSLSQGSPSGANVLTF
TRBJ2-5 NA TRBV7-8 TRBD2 TGTGCCAGCAGCTTACCGCGGCGGGGGAAAGAAAACCAAGAGACCCAGTACTTC CASSLPRRGKENQETQYF
TRBJ1-1 NA TRBV4-3 TRBD1 TGCGCCAGCAGCCAAGATAGGAACAGGGGCACTGAAGCTTTCTTT CASSQDRNRGTEAFF
TRBJ2-1 NA TRBV20-1 TRBD2 TGCAGTGCCAGCGGGGGAAATGTCGGGGGGGGTTACAATGAGCAGTTCTTC CSASGGNVGGGYNEQFF
TRBJ2-3 few TRBV20-1 NA TGCAGTGCTAGAGAGATTTCAGGAGGAGGGGCTAGCACAGATACGCAGTATTTT CSAREISGGGASTDTQYF
TRBJ2-5 few TRBV27 TRBD2 TGTGCCAGCAGTTTGGGAGGGGCGTTAGGAGAGACCCAGTACTTC CASSLGGALGETQYF